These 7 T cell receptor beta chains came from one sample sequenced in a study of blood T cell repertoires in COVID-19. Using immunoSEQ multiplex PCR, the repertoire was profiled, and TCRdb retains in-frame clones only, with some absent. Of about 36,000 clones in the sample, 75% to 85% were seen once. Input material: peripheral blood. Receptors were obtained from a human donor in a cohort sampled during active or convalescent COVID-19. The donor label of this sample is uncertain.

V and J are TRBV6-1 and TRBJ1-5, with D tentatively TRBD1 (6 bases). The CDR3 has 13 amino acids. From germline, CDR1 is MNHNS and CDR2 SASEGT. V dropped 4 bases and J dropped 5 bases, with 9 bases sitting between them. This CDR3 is CASSGAGDQPQHF. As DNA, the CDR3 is TGTGCCAGCAGTGGAGCAGGGGATCAGCCCCAGCATTTT.

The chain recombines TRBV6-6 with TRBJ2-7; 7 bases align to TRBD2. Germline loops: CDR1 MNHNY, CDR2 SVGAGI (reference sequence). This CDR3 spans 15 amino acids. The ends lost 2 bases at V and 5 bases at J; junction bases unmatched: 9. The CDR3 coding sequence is TGTGCCAGCAGTTACCCTGGCGGGAGCACCCACGAGCAGTACTTC. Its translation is CASSYPGGSTHEQYF.

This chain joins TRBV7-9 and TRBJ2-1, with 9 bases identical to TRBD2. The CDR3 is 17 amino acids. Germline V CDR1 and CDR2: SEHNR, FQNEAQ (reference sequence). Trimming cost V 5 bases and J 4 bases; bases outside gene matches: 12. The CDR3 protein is CASSEYRAGGLYNEQFF. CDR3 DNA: TGTGCCAGCAGCGAGTATAGAGCGGGAGGACTATACAATGAGCAGTTCTTC.

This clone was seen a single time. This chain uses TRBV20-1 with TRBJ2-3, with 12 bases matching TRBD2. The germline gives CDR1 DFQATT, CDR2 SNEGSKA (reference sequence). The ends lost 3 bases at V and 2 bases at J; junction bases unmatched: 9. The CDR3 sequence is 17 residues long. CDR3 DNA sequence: TGCAGTGCTAGTTCATCGGGACTAGCGGGTCCCACAGATACGCAGTATTTT. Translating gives CSASSSGLAGPTDTQYF.

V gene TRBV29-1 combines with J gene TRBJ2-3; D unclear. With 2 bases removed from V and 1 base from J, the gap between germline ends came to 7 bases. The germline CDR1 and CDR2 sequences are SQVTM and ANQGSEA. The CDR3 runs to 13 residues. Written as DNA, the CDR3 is TGCAGCGTTGAAACCACGGGCACAGATACGCAGTATTTT. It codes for CSVETTGTDTQYF.

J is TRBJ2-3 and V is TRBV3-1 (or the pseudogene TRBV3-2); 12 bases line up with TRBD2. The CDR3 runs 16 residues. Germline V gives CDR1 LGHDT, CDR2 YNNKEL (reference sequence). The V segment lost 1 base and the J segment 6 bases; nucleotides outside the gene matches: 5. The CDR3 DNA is TGTGCCAGCAGCCAAGGACTAGCGGGAGTCAGGGATACGCAGTATTTT. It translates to CASSQGLAGVRDTQYF.

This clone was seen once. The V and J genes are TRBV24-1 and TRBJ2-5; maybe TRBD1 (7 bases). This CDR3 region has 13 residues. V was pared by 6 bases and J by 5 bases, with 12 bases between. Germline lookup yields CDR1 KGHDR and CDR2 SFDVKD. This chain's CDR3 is CATSRRGLETQYF. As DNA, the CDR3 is TGTGCCACCAGTCGGAGGGGGCTGGAGACCCAGTACTTC.